This T cell receptor (beta chain) was retrieved from a study of long-term antiretroviral therapy in people with HIV. The study's findings and limits: Missing from the dataset were any data on ART adherence, viral resistance or therapy changes. It was observed that HIV repertoires exhibited narrower CDR3 length ranges than controls.

The assay used was immunoSEQ (version v3.0), run at survey level. Data came from immunoSEQ multiplex PCR; TCRdb stores just in-frame clones and leaves some out. The table includes some 29,000 clones, over 90% detected once. With regard to this clone: What it binds is unknown.

Germline loops: CDR1 SGHTA, CDR2 FQGNSA. The CDR3 length is 13 residues. Trimming stripped 5 bases from V and 9 bases from J, with 15 bases between. This chain connects TRBV7-2 to TRBJ2-3; tentative D call: TRBD1 (6 bases). The sequencing used unsorted PBMCs, collected 6.2 years after starting antiretroviral therapy. The source is a man aged 40-50 years with HIV. The CDR3 protein is CASSAEQGRTQYF. CDR3 nucleotides: TGTGCCAGCAGCGCCGAACAGGGTAGGACGCAGTATTTT.